A selection of T cell receptor beta chains follows, all from one sample in a study of identical twins. One entry per CDR3 protein results from TCRdb running MiXCR on the 5' RACE reads. The sample holds some 660,000 distinct CDR3 sequences, 8.6% seen once. This same sample was also part of a study on yellow fever vaccine responses in identical twins.

Material: PBMCs. The receptors originated from a woman aged 18-30 years in good health. CDR3s include the opening cysteine and the closing phenylalanine or tryptophan. D genes are given only for firm matches. The size of a clone is reported for some rows only, either as once, few or many, or as a class for expanded clones.

>-|many|TRBV7-2|TRBJ1-1
CASSLEATEAFF
TGTGCCAGCAGCTTAGAGGCCACTGAAGCTTTCTTT
>-|-|TRBV5-1|TRBJ1-1
CASSVRRGESMNTEAFF
TGCGCCAGCAGCGTGAGAAGGGGGGAAAGCATGAACACTGAAGCTTTCTTT
>-|-|TRBV5-1|TRBJ2-1
CASRDPRHYEQFF
TGCGCCAGCAGGGACCCGAGGCACTATGAGCAGTTCTTC
>TRBD1|few|TRBV29-1|TRBJ1-2
CSVEVTGGAGGYTF
TGCAGCGTTGAGGTTACAGGGGGCGCCGGGGGCTACACCTTC
>TRBD2|few|TRBV27|TRBJ2-7
CASTSIAGGIREQYF
TGTGCCAGCACCTCAATAGCGGGAGGGATTCGCGAGCAGTACTTC
>-|many|TRBV29-1|TRBJ2-7
CSVLVRSYEQYF
TGCAGCGTTTTAGTGAGGTCCTACGAGCAGTACTTC
>TRBD1|few|TRBV19|TRBJ1-5
CASSMGRGMGPQHF
TGTGCCAGTAGTATGGGCAGGGGGATGGGACCCCAGCATTTT
>TRBD2|-|TRBV7-9|TRBJ2-2
CASSAGTSENTGELFF
TGTGCCAGCAGCGCCGGGACTAGCGAAAACACCGGGGAGCTGTTTTTT
>-|few|TRBV20-1|TRBJ2-7
CSANTQTSYEQYF
TGCAGTGCAAACACCCAAACTAGCTACGAGCAGTACTTC
>TRBD1|few|TRBV28|TRBJ1-2
CASSLPFWTGPNYYGYTF
TGTGCCAGCAGTCTCCCATTTTGGACAGGTCCCAATTACTATGGCTACACCTTC
>-|few|TRBV20-1|TRBJ1-1
CSAQGDINPEAFF
TGCAGTGCTCAAGGGGACATTAACCCTGAAGCTTTCTTT
>TRBD2|many|TRBV4-1|TRBJ2-7
CASSQVEPRLAPSYEQYF
TGCGCCAGCAGCCAAGTCGAACCGAGACTAGCGCCGTCCTACGAGCAGTACTTC
>TRBD2|-|TRBV28|TRBJ2-1
CASSSSGRGHNEQFF
TGTGCCAGCAGTTCTAGCGGGAGAGGACACAATGAGCAGTTCTTC
>-|few|TRBV7-2|TRBJ1-1
CASALRGNTEAFF
TGTGCCAGCGCCCTGCGGGGGAACACTGAAGCTTTCTTT
>-|few|TRBV7-9|TRBJ2-4
CASSSTGLDF
TGTGCCAGCAGCTCGACAGGTCTCGACTTC
>TRBD1|-|TRBV7-2|TRBJ2-3
CASSFTGTGGLTDTQYF
TGTGCCAGCAGCTTTACCGGGACAGGGGGCCTCACAGATACGCAGTATTTT